This record covers a single TCR beta chain. The source of the sample is a study of Ad26.COV2.S vaccination and SARS-CoV-2 variants. The protocol was immunoSEQ multiplex PCR, while the TCRdb copy is restricted to in-frame clones and leaves out a portion. The sample yields over 400,000 clones, roughly 90% seen once. Treatment indicated: about 20 received Ad26.COV2.S at low or high dose, single or two shots; about 5 received placebo; per-sample allocation not given. It was on day 63 after the first vaccine or placebo injection that samples were taken. Germline assignment: CDR1 MGHRA and CDR2 YSYEKL. The ends were cut back, 0 bases at V and 7 bases at J, with 15 bases in the middle. The CDR3 is made up of 16 amino acids.

The receptor was isolated from a person aged 18 to 59 who received the Ad26.COV2.S COVID-19 vaccine or a placebo. The chain recombines TRBV4-1 with TRBJ1-4, with D tentatively TRBD1 (6 bases). The input for sequencing was peripheral blood, taken in a trial of Ad26.COV2.S vaccine versus placebo. This chain's CDR3 is CASSQEPRGRVEKLFF. The CDR3 nucleotides read TGCGCCAGCAGCCAAGAACCCCGGGGGCGAGTTGAAAAACTGTTTTTT.